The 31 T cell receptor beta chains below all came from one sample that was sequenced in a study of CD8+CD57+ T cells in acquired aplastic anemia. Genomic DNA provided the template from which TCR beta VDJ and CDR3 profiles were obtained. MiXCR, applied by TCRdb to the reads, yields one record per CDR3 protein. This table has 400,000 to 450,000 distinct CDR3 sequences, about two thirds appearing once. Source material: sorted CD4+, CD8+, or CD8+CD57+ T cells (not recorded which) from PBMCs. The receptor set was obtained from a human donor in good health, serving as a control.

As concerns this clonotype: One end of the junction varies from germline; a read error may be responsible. The CDR3 protein is CASSLYEGQSNEILFF. The CDR3 DNA reads TGTGCCAGCAGCCTATACGAGGGACAGTCTAATGAAATACTGTTTTTT. The genes are TRBV7-7 and TRBJ1-4, with 7 positions matching TRBD1. Germline CDR1 reads SSHAT; CDR2 reads FNYEAQ (reference sequence). This CDR3 comprises 16 residues.

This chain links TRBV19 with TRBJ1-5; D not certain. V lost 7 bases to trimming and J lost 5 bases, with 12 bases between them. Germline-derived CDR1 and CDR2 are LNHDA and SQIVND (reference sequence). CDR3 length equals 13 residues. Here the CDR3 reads CASTLQRYQPQHF. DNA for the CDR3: TGTGCCAGTACCTTACAGAGGTATCAGCCCCAGCATTTT.

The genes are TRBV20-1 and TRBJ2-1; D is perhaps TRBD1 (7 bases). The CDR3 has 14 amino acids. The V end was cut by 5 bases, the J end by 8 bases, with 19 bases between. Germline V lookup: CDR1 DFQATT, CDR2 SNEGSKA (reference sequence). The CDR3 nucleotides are TGCAGTGCTGCACGCCAGGGGGGCGAGCATGAGCAGTTCTTC. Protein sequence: CSAARQGGEHEQFF.

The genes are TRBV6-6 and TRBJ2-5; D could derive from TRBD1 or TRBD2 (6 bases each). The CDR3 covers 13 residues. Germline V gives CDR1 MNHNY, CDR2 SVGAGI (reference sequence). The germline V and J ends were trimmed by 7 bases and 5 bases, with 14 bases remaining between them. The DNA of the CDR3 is TGTGCCAGCAATACAAGGGGGGCGGAGACCCAGTACTTC. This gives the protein CASNTRGAETQYF.

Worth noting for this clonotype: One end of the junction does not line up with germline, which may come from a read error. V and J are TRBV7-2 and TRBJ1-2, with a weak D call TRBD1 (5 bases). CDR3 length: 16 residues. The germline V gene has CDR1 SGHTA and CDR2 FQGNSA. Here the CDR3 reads CASSLNLRTSAYVYTF. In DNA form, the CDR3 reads TGTGCCAGCAGCTTAAACCTTCGGACATCAGCCTATGTCTACACCTTC.

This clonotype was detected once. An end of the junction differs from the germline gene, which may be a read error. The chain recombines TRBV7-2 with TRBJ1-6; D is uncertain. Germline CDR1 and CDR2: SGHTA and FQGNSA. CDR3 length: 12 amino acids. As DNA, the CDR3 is TGCGCCAGCAGCCAAGTTCCGTCGGGCCTCCACTTT. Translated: CASSQVPSGLHF.

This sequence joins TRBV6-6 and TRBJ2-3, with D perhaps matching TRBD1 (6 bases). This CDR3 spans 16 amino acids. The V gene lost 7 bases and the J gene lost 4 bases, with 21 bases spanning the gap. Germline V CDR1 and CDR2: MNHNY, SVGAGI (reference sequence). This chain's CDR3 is CASNATDRFRADTQYF. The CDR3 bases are TGTGCCAGCAACGCCACAGACAGGTTTCGGGCAGATACGCAGTATTTT.

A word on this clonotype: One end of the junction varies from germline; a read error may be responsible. Here the CDR3 reads CASSVGEDYDYTF. CDR3 coding DNA: TGTGCCAGCAGCGTCGGGGAGGATTATGACTACACCTTC. The chain uses TRBV5-5 and TRBJ1-2, with D unresolved. The CDR3 has 13 amino acids. Germline V gene sequence: CDR1 SGHKS, CDR2 YYEKEE (reference sequence).

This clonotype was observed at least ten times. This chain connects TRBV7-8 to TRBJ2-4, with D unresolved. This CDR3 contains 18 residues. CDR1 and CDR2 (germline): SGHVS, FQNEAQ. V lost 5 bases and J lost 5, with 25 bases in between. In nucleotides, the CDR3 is TGTGCCAGCAGCCCAAGTCGAGACCGAACGATCCCCGAAAACATTCAGTACTTC. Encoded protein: CASSPSRDRTIPENIQYF.

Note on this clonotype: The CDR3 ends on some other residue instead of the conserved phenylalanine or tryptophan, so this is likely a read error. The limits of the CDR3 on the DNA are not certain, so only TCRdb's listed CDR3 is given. The CDR3: CSARGDSYQL. The chain joins TRBV20-1 to TRBJ2-1; the D segment call TRBD1 is taken from the table without a DNA check. Germline V lookup: CDR1 DFQATT, CDR2 SNEGSKA (reference sequence). The CDR3 length equals 10 residues, ends included.

CDR3 in DNA: TGTGCCAGCAGTACTGACAGGTACCAAGAGACCCAGTACTTC. This encodes CASSTDRYQETQYF. V gene TRBV12-3 or TRBV12-4 combines with J gene TRBJ2-5, with D perhaps matching TRBD1 (6 bases). V was pared by 5 bases and J by 0 bases, with 10 bases between. CDR3 length: 14 amino acids.

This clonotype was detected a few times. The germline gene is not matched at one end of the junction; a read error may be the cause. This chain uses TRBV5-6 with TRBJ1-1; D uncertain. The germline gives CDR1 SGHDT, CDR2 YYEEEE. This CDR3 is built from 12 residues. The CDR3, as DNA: TGTGCCAGCAGCTGGGAGAACAGTGAAGCTTTCTTT. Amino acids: CASSWENSEAFF.

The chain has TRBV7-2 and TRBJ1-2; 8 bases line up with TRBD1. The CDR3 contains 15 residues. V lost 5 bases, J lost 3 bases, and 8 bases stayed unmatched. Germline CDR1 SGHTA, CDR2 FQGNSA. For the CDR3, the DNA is TGTGCCAGCAGCAGGATGACAGGGGCGGACTATGGCTACACCTTC. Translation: CASSRMTGADYGYTF.

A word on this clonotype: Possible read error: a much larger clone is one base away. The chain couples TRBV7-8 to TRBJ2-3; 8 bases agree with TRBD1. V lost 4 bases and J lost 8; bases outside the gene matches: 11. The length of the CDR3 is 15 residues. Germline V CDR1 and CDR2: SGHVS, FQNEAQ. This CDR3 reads CASSYPGGPSVTQYF. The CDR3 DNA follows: TGTGCCAGCAGCTACCCAGGGGGCCCCTCAGTTACGCAGTATTTT.

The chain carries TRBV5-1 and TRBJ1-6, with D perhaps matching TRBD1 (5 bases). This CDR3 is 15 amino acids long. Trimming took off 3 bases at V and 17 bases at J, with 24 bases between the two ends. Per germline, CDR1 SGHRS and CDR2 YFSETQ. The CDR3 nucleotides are TGCGCCAGCAGCTCGGGGGGGGGGGTTTCTTCGACCGTCCACTTT. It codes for CASSSGGGVSSTVHF. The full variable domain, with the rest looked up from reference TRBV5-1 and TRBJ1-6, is KAGVTQTPRYLIKTRGQQVTLSCSPISGHRSVSWYQQTPGQGLQFLFEYFSETQRNKGNFPGRFSGRQFSNSRSEMNVSTLELGDSALYLCASSSGGGVSSTVHFGNGTRLTVT.

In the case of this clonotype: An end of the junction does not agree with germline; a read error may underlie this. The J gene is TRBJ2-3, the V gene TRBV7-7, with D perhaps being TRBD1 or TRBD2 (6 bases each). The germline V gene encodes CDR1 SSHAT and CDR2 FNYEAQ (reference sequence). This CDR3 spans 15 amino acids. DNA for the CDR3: TGTGCTAGCAGCTTAGTTGGCCGCGGGGACAACGCGCAGTATTTT. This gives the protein CASSLVGRGDNAQYF.

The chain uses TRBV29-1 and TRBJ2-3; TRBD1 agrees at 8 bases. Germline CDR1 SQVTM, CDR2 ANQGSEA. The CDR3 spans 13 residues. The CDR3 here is CSAAGGRGDTQYF. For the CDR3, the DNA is TGCAGTGCTGCAGGGGGCAGGGGCGATACGCAGTATTTT.

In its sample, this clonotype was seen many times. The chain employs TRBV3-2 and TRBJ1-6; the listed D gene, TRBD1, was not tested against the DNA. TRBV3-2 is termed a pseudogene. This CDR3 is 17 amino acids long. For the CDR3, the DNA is TGTGCCAGCAGCCGTCGGACCACAGGACCATATAATTCACCCCTCCACTTT. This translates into CASSRRTTGPYNSPLHF.

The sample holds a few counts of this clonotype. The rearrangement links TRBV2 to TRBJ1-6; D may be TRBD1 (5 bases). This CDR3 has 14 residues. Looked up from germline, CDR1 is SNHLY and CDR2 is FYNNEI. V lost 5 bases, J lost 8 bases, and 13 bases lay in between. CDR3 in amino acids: CASSFRGRDSPLHF. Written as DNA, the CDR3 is TGTGCCAGCAGTTTTAGAGGCAGGGATTCACCCCTCCACTTT. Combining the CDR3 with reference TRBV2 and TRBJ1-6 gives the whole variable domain EPEVTQTPSHQVTQMGQEVILRCVPISNHLYFYWYRQILGQKVEFLVSFYNNEISEKSEIFDDQFSVERPDGSNFTLKIRSTKLEDSAMYFCASSFRGRDSPLHFGNGTRLTVT.

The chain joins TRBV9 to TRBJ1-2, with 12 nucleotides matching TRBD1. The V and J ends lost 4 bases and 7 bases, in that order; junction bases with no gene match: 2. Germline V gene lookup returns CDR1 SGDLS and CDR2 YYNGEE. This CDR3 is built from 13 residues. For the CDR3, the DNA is TGTGCCAGCAGCACGGGACAGGGGGCTGGCTACACCTTC. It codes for CASSTGQGAGYTF.

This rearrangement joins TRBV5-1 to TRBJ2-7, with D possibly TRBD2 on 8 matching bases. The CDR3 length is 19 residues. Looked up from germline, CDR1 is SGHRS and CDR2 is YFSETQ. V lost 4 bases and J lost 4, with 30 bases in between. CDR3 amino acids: CASSLETGRPAGAAYEQYF. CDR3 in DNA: TGCGCCAGCAGCCTCGAGACAGGGAGACCAGCGGGAGCAGCTTACGAGCAGTACTTC.

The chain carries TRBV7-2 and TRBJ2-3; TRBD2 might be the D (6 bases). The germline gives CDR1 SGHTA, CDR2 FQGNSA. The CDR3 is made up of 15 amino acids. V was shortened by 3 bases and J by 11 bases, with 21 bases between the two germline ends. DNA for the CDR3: TGTGCCAGCAGCTTTCGGGACTCTTCCTACAATGAGCAGTATTTT. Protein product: CASSFRDSSYNEQYF.

Here the CDR3 reads CSASPTECNEKLFF. In DNA, the CDR3 is TGCAGTGCTAGCCCCACAGAGTGCAATGAAAAACTGTTTTTT. The V call is TRBV20-1, the J call TRBJ1-4; D gene uncertain. The CDR3 has 14 amino acids. The V end was cut by 3 bases, the J end by 5 bases, with 13 bases between. CDR1 and CDR2 (germline): DFQATT, SNEGSKA (reference sequence).

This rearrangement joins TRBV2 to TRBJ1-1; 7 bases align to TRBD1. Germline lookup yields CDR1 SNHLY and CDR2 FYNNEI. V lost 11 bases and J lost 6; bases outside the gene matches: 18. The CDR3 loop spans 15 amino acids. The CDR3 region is CAWRGGGTANAEAFF. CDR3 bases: TGTGCCTGGCGCGGGGGGGGGACAGCCAACGCTGAAGCTTTCTTT.

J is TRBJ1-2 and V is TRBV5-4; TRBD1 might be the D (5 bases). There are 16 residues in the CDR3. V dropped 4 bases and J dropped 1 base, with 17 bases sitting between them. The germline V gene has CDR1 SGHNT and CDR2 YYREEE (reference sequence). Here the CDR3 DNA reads TGTGCCAGCAGCACCGGGACTAGCACACTTAACTATGGCTACACCTTC. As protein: CASSTGTSTLNYGYTF.

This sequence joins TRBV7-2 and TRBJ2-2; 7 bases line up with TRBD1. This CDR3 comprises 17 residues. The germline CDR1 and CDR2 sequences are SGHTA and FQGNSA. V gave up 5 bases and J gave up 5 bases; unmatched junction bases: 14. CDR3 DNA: TGTGCCAGCAGCCTCACTAGACCGGGGACAGAAACCGGGGAGCTGTTTTTT. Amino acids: CASSLTRPGTETGELFF.

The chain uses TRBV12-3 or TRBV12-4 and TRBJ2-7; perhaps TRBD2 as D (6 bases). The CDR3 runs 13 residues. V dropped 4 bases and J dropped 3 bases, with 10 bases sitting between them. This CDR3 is CASSSDSGYEQYF. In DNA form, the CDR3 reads TGTGCCAGCAGTTCAGATAGCGGCTACGAGCAGTACTTC.

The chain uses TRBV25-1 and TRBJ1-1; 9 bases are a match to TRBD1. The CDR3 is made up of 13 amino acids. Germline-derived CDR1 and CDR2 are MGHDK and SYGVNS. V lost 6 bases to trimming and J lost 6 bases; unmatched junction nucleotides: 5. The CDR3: CASSGTGRPEAFF. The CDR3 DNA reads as TGTGCCAGCAGCGGGACAGGGAGACCTGAAGCTTTCTTT.

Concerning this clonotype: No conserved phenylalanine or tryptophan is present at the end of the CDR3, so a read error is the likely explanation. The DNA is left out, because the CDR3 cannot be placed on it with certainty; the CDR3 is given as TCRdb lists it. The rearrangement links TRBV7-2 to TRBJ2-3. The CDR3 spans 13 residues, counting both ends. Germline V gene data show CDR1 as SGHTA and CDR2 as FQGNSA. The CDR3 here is CASSYQRGSYEQY.

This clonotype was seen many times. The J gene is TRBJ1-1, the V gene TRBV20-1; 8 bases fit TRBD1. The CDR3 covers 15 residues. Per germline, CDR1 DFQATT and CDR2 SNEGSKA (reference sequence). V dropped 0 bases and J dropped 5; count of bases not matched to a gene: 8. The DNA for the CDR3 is TGCAGTGCTAGAGATCTGCAGGGGGCGAGGACTGAAGCTTTCTTT. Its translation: CSARDLQGARTEAFF.

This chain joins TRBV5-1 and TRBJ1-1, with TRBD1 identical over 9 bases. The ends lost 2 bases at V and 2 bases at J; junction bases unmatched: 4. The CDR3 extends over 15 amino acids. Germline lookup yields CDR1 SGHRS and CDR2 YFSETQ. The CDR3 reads CASSFTGGSNTEAFF. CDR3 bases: TGCGCCAGCAGCTTCACAGGGGGCAGCAACACTGAAGCTTTCTTT.